These T cell receptor beta chains were read from a single sample in a study of blood T cell repertoires in COVID-19. Generated by immunoSEQ multiplex PCR, the TCRdb table keeps only in-frame clones and is missing some. The table shows fewer than 35,000 clones, with 75% to 85% occurring only once. Sequencing was done on a sample of peripheral blood. The receptors stem from an elderly man with active COVID-19. CDR3s include the opening cysteine and the closing phenylalanine or tryptophan.

J gene: TRBJ1-2
V gene: TRBV29-1
CDR3 protein: CSVDSQNYGYTF

J gene: TRBJ2-5
V gene: TRBV12-3/TRBV12-4
CDR3 protein: CASRGTGQETQYF

J gene: TRBJ2-2
V gene: TRBV5-1
CDR3 protein: CASSLGAGLNTGELFF

J gene: TRBJ2-1
V gene: TRBV7-2
CDR3 protein: CASSWTSGARSYNEQFF

J gene: TRBJ2-1
V gene: TRBV6-6
CDR3 protein: CASSPRTSGDSSYNEQFF

J gene: TRBJ2-5
V gene: TRBV20-1
CDR3 protein: CSARVQETQYF

J gene: TRBJ2-1
V gene: TRBV5-4
CDR3 protein: CASSSGQGFRNEQFF

J gene: TRBJ2-1
V gene: TRBV5-4
CDR3 protein: CASSRSGGGLANEQFF

J gene: TRBJ1-3
V gene: TRBV5-3
CDR3 protein: CARSLVDCPIYF

J gene: TRBJ2-7
V gene: TRBV19
CDR3 protein: CASSAPGQQPYEQYF

J gene: TRBJ1-1
V gene: TRBV6-5
CDR3 protein: CASSYSGGASAFF

J gene: TRBJ2-5
V gene: TRBV6-6
CDR3 protein: CASSLAGETQYF

J gene: TRBJ1-2
V gene: TRBV19
CDR3 protein: CASSILGQNYGYTF

J gene: TRBJ2-2
V gene: TRBV9
CDR3 protein: CASMEGQYTGELFF

J gene: TRBJ1-1
V gene: TRBV5-1
CDR3 protein: CASSSTGLNTEAFF

J gene: TRBJ2-1
V gene: TRBV5-4
CDR3 protein: CASSQGRNEQFF

J gene: TRBJ2-2
V gene: TRBV10-3
CDR3 protein: CAIREAIGELFF

J gene: TRBJ1-2
V gene: TRBV29-1
CDR3 protein: CSVEDLSTDGYTF

J gene: TRBJ2-7
V gene: TRBV5-1
CDR3 protein: CASSPTGDEQYF

J gene: TRBJ2-5
V gene: TRBV7-3
CDR3 protein: CASSLNSLETQYF

J gene: TRBJ2-1
V gene: TRBV5-1
CDR3 protein: CASSIRSGVNEQFF

J gene: TRBJ2-3
V gene: TRBV14
CDR3 protein: CASSQDLGRPGDTQYF

J gene: TRBJ2-1
V gene: TRBV10-3
CDR3 protein: CATGDNAYNEQFF

J gene: TRBJ2-1
V gene: TRBV28
CDR3 protein: CASRALDTYNEQFF

J gene: TRBJ1-1
V gene: TRBV6-6
CDR3 protein: CASSYLGLMNTEAFF

J gene: TRBJ1-3
V gene: TRBV21-1
CDR3 protein: CASSITGAARNSGNTIYF

J gene: TRBJ1-2
V gene: TRBV10-3
CDR3 protein: CAISESKAGADYGYTF

J gene: TRBJ2-1
V gene: TRBV5-4
CDR3 protein: CASSKTSGEQFF

J gene: TRBJ1-1
V gene: TRBV9
CDR3 protein: CASSNPYGTGGYSEAFF

J gene: TRBJ2-7
V gene: TRBV4-1
CDR3 protein: CASSKEPQGPYEQYF

J gene: TRBJ2-2
V gene: TRBV19
CDR3 protein: CASTDRTGELFF

J gene: TRBJ2-7
V gene: TRBV19
CDR3 protein: CASSMGRTYEQYF

J gene: TRBJ1-4
V gene: TRBV15
CDR3 protein: CATSSVRDTEKLFF

J gene: TRBJ1-6
V gene: TRBV28
CDR3 protein: CASIWGTGGAYNSPLHF

J gene: TRBJ1-4
V gene: TRBV6-5
CDR3 protein: CASSSRGVGIEKLFF

J gene: TRBJ2-2
V gene: TRBV19
CDR3 protein: CATADRGRTGELFF

J gene: TRBJ2-7
V gene: TRBV6-5
CDR3 protein: CASSLGQDSYEQYF

J gene: TRBJ2-1
V gene: TRBV4-2
CDR3 protein: CASSLPSGGANNEQFF

J gene: TRBJ2-5
V gene: TRBV7-2
CDR3 protein: CASSPGTIRQETQYF

J gene: TRBJ1-3
V gene: TRBV5-6
CDR3 protein: CASSQTGVGHTIYF

J gene: TRBJ2-7
V gene: TRBV7-2
CDR3 protein: CASSREGPF

J gene: TRBJ1-5
V gene: TRBV5-6
CDR3 protein: CASSRTGSNQPQHF

J gene: TRBJ2-5
V gene: TRBV2
CDR3 protein: CASSEGPRGQYF

J gene: TRBJ2-7
V gene: TRBV6-5
CDR3 protein: CASSYGRGGYEQYF

J gene: TRBJ2-5
V gene: TRBV5-4
CDR3 protein: CASSLGDRVQETQYF

J gene: TRBJ2-7
V gene: TRBV19
CDR3 protein: CASSSQRGGRYEQYF

J gene: TRBJ2-2
V gene: TRBV6-1
CDR3 protein: CASSEVRNTGELFF

J gene: TRBJ1-3
V gene: TRBV9
CDR3 protein: CASSADRGTGNTIYF

J gene: TRBJ2-2
V gene: TRBV23-1
CDR3 protein: CASSQSASEDTGELFF

J gene: TRBJ2-1
V gene: TRBV5-1
CDR3 protein: CASNLAGSYNEQFF

J gene: TRBJ1-2
V gene: TRBV2
CDR3 protein: CASKMEEVGFQGKGYGYTF